This record concerns one TCR beta chain sequence. The protocol was immunoSEQ multiplex PCR, while the TCRdb copy is restricted to in-frame clones and leaves out a portion. The sample lists 200,000 or so clones, just under 80% occurring once. This entry is derived from a study of cytotoxic CD8 clonotypes in ibrutinib-treated CLL. Study-level background: It was after a median approximately eleven months of treatment, range 6 to 36, that response samples were taken.

The CDR3 has 15 amino acids. Between the trimmed V and J ends, which lost 7 bases and 0 bases, there was a span of 15 bases. Per the germline V gene, CDR1 is LNHDA and CDR2 is SQIVND (reference sequence). The TCR comes from a human donor with chronic lymphocytic leukemia. This rearrangement joins TRBV19 to TRBJ1-1; no definite D call. This material consisted of PBMCs, taken after 12 months of ibrutinib treatment. The CDR3 here is CASIGTARMNTEAFF. CDR3 nucleotide sequence: TGTGCCAGTATAGGAACGGCGCGAATGAACACTGAAGCTTTCTTT.